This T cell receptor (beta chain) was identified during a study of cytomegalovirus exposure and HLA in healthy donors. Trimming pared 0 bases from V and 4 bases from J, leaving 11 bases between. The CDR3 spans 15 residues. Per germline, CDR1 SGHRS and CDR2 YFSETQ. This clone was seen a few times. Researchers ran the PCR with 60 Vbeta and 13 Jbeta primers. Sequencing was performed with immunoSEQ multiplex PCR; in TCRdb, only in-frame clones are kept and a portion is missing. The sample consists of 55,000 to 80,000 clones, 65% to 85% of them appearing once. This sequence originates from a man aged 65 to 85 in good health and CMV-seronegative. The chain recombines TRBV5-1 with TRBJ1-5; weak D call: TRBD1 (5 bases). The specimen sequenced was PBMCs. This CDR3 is CASSLDGGKNQPQHF. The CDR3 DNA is TGCGCCAGCAGCTTGGATGGGGGGAAAAATCAGCCCCAGCATTTT.